This TCR beta chain originates from a study of brain T cells in children with intractable seizures. Study-wide results and limits: Pre- and post-surgery blood differed in depth, so pre-surgery absences may be undersampling.

Surgery cases with the highest brain T cell transcript signatures were chosen for sequencing. Pre-surgery treatment included at least one anti-epileptic drug. This clone occurred a few times. Antigen specificity is unknown. V lost 0 bases and J lost 1; bases outside the gene matches: 8. CDR3 size: 17 residues. The germline CDR1 and CDR2 sequences are SGHRS and YFSETQ. Assay: immunoSEQ multiplex PCR; the TCRdb copy retains only in-frame clones and omits some. The sample contains about 80,000 clones, about 90% of which appear only once. The receptor comes from a girl between 2 and 10 years old with Rasmussen encephalitis and intractable seizures. The rearrangement uses TRBV5-1 and TRBJ2-3; 7 bases are a match to TRBD2. The sequencing used peripheral blood, collected at surgery. CDR3 in amino acids: CASSLVGLGEGTDTQYF. As DNA, the CDR3 is TGCGCCAGCAGCTTGGTTGGACTAGGGGAGGGCACAGATACGCAGTATTTT.